The rows below give T cell receptor beta chains drawn from one sample of a study of HIV-infected patients and healthy controls. TCRdb reprocessed the 5' RACE reads via MiXCR and lists one record per CDR3 protein. The sample has 10,000 to 11,000 distinct CDR3 sequences; under 11% are singletons. The sample here was blood, taken before antiretroviral therapy. Receptor source: an adult with HIV infection. Each CDR3 is given with its conserved first and last residue. The D gene is left open where the match is weak. A row's size may be missing; if present it is once, few, many or a size class.

v_gene: TRBV11-2; d_gene: NA; j_gene: TRBJ2-7; abundance: few; CDR3nt: TGTGCCAGCAGCTTAGGGGGTAGCGGTACCTACGAGCAGTACTTC; CDR3aa: CASSLGGSGTYEQYF
v_gene: TRBV28; d_gene: NA; j_gene: TRBJ2-2; abundance: many; CDR3nt: TGTGCCAGCAGTCTCCGGACTTCTGTCGGGGAGCTGTTTTTT; CDR3aa: CASSLRTSVGELFF
v_gene: TRBV5-4; d_gene: TRBD2; j_gene: TRBJ2-3; abundance: many; CDR3nt: TGTGCCAGCAGCTTGAGGCGGGAGAATCCCCATACGCAGTATTTT; CDR3aa: CASSLRRENPHTQYF
v_gene: TRBV15; d_gene: NA; j_gene: TRBJ1-2; abundance: many; CDR3nt: TGTGCCTCAAGGGGTGGCAGAGGCTATGGCTACACCTTC; CDR3aa: CASRGGRGYGYTF
v_gene: TRBV5-1; d_gene: NA; j_gene: TRBJ1-1; abundance: many; CDR3nt: TGCGCCAGCAGCTTGCCCTTAGGTGAAGCTTTCTTT; CDR3aa: CASSLPLGEAFF
v_gene: TRBV20-1; d_gene: NA; j_gene: TRBJ2-7; abundance: many; CDR3nt: TGCAGTGCTACCCAGGGGCACGGCTACGAGCAGTACTTC; CDR3aa: CSATQGHGYEQYF
v_gene: TRBV30; d_gene: TRBD1; j_gene: TRBJ2-1; abundance: many; CDR3nt: TGTGCCTGGAGAACCGGGACAGGGTCCAATGAGCAGTTCTTC; CDR3aa: CAWRTGTGSNEQFF
v_gene: TRBV20-1; d_gene: NA; j_gene: TRBJ2-7; abundance: medium-sized; CDR3nt: TGCAGTGCTATGGCAGGAAAGCGTCCCTACGAGCAGTACTTC; CDR3aa: CSAMAGKRPYEQYF
v_gene: TRBV14; d_gene: NA; j_gene: TRBJ2-6; abundance: NA; CDR3nt: TGTGCCAGCAGCCAAGGTTCATCTGGGGCCAACGTCCTGACTTTC; CDR3aa: CASSQGSSGANVLTF
v_gene: TRBV10-3; d_gene: NA; j_gene: TRBJ2-2; abundance: NA; CDR3nt: TGTGCCATCAGTGCGGTTACCGGGGAGCTGTTTTTT; CDR3aa: CAISAVTGELFF
v_gene: TRBV12-3/TRBV12-4; d_gene: NA; j_gene: TRBJ1-4; abundance: medium-sized; CDR3nt: TGTGCCAGCAGGATGGATGAAAAACTGTTTTTT; CDR3aa: CASRMDEKLFF
v_gene: TRBV30; d_gene: TRBD2; j_gene: TRBJ2-1; abundance: NA; CDR3nt: TGTGCCTGGAGTCGAAAGGGACTAGCGGGAGGTGAGCAGTTCTTC; CDR3aa: CAWSRKGLAGGEQFF
v_gene: TRBV5-1; d_gene: NA; j_gene: TRBJ2-2; abundance: many; CDR3nt: TGCGCCAGCAGCTTGGTCTTGACAGGAATAAGTCCGAACACCGGGGAGCTGTTTTTT; CDR3aa: CASSLVLTGISPNTGELFF
v_gene: TRBV6-2/TRBV6-3; d_gene: NA; j_gene: TRBJ2-7; abundance: many; CDR3nt: TGTGCCAGCAGCTTTACCAGGCACTCCTACGAGCAGTACTTC; CDR3aa: CASSFTRHSYEQYF